Below are 3 T cell receptor beta chains sequenced from a single sample in a study of blood T cell repertoires in COVID-19. TCRdb's table, derived via immunoSEQ multiplex PCR, lists solely in-frame clones and lacks some. Here the sample spans about 180,000 clones, roughly 81% being singletons. Sequencing used peripheral blood. These receptors were obtained from a woman of 80 years or more with COVID-19, enrolled during active disease.

The chain links TRBV21-1 to TRBJ2-5; the table's D gene call, TRBD2, was not cross checked with the DNA. TRBV21-1 has pseudogene status. The CDR3 is made up of 17 amino acids. The CDR3 nucleotides are TGTGCCAGCAGCAAAGAGCGGTCTTTTACTAGCGAAGAGACCCAGTACTTC. Its protein product is CASSKERSFTSEETQYF.

The rearrangement links TRBV7-2 to TRBJ2-2; D is uncertain. The CDR3 length is 15 residues. CDR1 SGHTA and CDR2 FQGNSA come from the germline V gene. Trimming removed 2 bases from V and 1 base from J, with 8 bases in between. CDR3 coding DNA: TGTGCCAGCAGCTTAATCGTTCTGAACACCGGGGAGCTGTTTTTT. This encodes CASSLIVLNTGELFF.

The chain uses TRBV10-3 and TRBJ1-1; maybe TRBD1 (6 bases). This CDR3 comprises 15 residues. The V gene lost 3 bases and the J gene lost 3 bases, with 14 bases spanning the gap. Germline-derived CDR1 and CDR2 are ENHRY and SYGVKD. The CDR3 loop is CAISDPGQPHTEAFF. CDR3 nucleotides: TGTGCCATCAGTGACCCCGGACAGCCCCACACTGAAGCTTTCTTT.